The next 6 T cell receptor beta chains were all read from a single sample in a study of T-cell memory formation after mild COVID-19. TCRdb recomputed calls from the 5' RACE reads with MiXCR, one row per CDR3 protein. The top ten clones hold around 24% of a sample with approximately 300,000 distinct CDR3 sequences, around 15% of them seen once. The source material was PBMCs or a T cell subset sorted from them (not recorded which). The receptors were gathered from a man aged 18-30 years who had mild COVID-19 (a few samples of this study predate the infection). Cell type and time point are not known.

This chain uses TRBV7-8 with TRBJ2-1; D may be TRBD1 (6 bases). Between the trimmed V and J ends, which lost 1 base and 3 bases, there was a span of 13 bases. Germline assignment: CDR1 SGHVS and CDR2 FQNEAQ. This CDR3 is 16 amino acids long. The CDR3 region is CASSLDRVGSYNEQFF. The CDR3 coding sequence is TGTGCCAGCAGCTTAGACAGGGTGGGGAGCTACAATGAGCAGTTCTTC.

The chain has TRBV6-5 and TRBJ1-1, with a tentative D call TRBD1 (5 bases). The germline V gene encodes CDR1 MNHEY and CDR2 SVGAGI. The CDR3 runs 14 residues. V shed 5 bases and J shed 4 bases, with 14 bases lying between them. CDR3 in DNA: TGTGCCAGCAGTCCCACGGCAGGGCCCACTGAAGCTTTCTTT. This translates into CASSPTAGPTEAFF.

This clonotype was seen many times. The chain carries TRBV4-2 and TRBJ2-1, with D perhaps matching TRBD2 (5 bases). This CDR3 region has 15 residues. V lost 4 bases and J lost 4, with 14 bases in between. The germline gives CDR1 LGHNA, CDR2 YNFKEQ. CDR3 residues: CASSPSQERYNEQFF. The DNA for the CDR3 is TGTGCCAGCAGCCCTAGTCAGGAGCGGTACAATGAGCAGTTCTTC.

This sequence joins TRBV5-6 and TRBJ2-4, with 8 bases fitting TRBD1. CDR3 length: 14 amino acids. V shed 3 bases, J shed 5 bases, and the junction held 4 bases outside the gene matches. Germline assignment: CDR1 SGHDT and CDR2 YYEEEE. Here the CDR3 reads CASSYGTGENIQYF. CDR3 DNA sequence: TGTGCCAGCAGCTACGGGACAGGAGAAAACATTCAGTACTTC.

This clonotype was found a few times. The rearrangement joins TRBV2 to TRBJ1-3; the D is unclear. In germline, CDR1 is SNHLY, CDR2 FYNNEI. V lost 7 bases, J lost 8 bases, and 9 bases lay in between. This CDR3 is built from 11 residues. The CDR3 DNA follows: TGTGCCAGCAAGATTTCGGACACCATATATTTT. Its translation is CASKISDTIYF. The full variable domain, rest sourced from reference TRBV2 and TRBJ1-3, is EPEVTQTPSHQVTQMGQEVILRCVPISNHLYFYWYRQILGQKVEFLVSFYNNEISEKSEIFDDQFSVERPDGSNFTLKIRSTKLEDSAMYFCASKISDTIYFGEGSWLTVV.

The chain employs TRBV24-1 and TRBJ1-2, with 8 bases lining up with TRBD1. The germline V gene has CDR1 KGHDR and CDR2 SFDVKD. V dropped 5 bases and J dropped 5; count of bases not matched to a gene: 9. CDR3 length: 15 residues. The CDR3 spells CATSGPDRGEYGYTF. CDR3 DNA: TGTGCCACCAGTGGCCCCGACAGGGGAGAATATGGCTACACCTTC.